This T cell receptor (beta chain) was captured in a study of beta chain features in type 1 diabetes. Study in general: Cell yields, gender and age were similar in healthy donors and patients.

This CDR3 has 14 residues. Per the germline V gene, CDR1 is MDHEN and CDR2 is SYDVKM. Trimming removed 3 bases at V and 4 bases at J, with 10 bases between. Remarks on this clone: Its specificity is not known.

Sequenced material consisted of expressed TCRB transcripts (all of the isolated RNA was reverse transcribed). Sequencing was performed with immunoSEQ multiplex PCR; in TCRdb, only in-frame clones are kept and a portion is missing. The sample has under 900,000 clones; roughly 16% are singletons. Study findings and constraints: Within patients, naive, central memory and Treg TCRB repertoires seemed more similar than within healthy donors. Researchers caution that PCR might favor shorter templates, equally among patients and controls. There was a possibility that cDNA sequencing over-represented cells with high TCR expression.

The source is a woman aged 18-30 years in good health. Sequencing used naive CD4+ T cells from blood. V is TRBV28 and J is TRBJ2-4; D not certain. CDR3 region: CASSFERVKNIQYF. CDR3 DNA: TGTGCCAGCAGTTTCGAAAGGGTTAAAAACATTCAGTACTTC.